This T cell receptor (beta chain) was captured in a study of spatial heterogeneity in lung cancer. Study summary: Each distinct TCR and UMI combination averaged more than ten appearances in raw reads.

The length of the CDR3 is 14 residues. With 1 base clipped from V and 2 bases from J, the junction kept 1 base outside the gene matches. CDR1 is LNHDA, CDR2 SQIVND, per germline (reference sequence). Time point of the sample: sample taken at primary tumor resection. The sequenced material consisted of unsorted whole RNA from tumor, nontumor lung or frozen PBMC. Individually, TCR cDNA molecules were each labelled with a unique molecular identifier. TCRdb re-called the 5' RACE reads through MiXCR, storing one row per CDR3 protein. The sample lists 4,500 to 6,500 distinct CDR3 sequences; 10% to 15% were seen once. The sample holds many counts of this clonotype.

The V call is TRBV19, the J call TRBJ2-5; 7 bases map to TRBD1. The receptor was isolated from a female donor with early-stage non-small cell lung cancer. The input for sequencing was normal lung tissue next to the tumor, taken at surgery. The CDR3 loop is CASSIGRGQETQYF. In DNA, the CDR3 is TGTGCCAGTAGTATAGGCAGGGGGCAAGAGACCCAGTACTTC.